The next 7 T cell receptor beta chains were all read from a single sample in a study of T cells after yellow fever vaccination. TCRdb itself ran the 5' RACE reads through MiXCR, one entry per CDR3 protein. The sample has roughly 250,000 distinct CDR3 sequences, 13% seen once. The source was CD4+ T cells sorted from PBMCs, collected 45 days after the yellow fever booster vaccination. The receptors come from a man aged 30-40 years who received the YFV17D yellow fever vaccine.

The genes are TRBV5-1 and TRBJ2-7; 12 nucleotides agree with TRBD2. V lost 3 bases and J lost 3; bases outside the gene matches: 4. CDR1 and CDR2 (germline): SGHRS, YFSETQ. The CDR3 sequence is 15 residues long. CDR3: CASSSLAGGDYEQYF. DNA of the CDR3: TGCGCCAGCAGCTCACTAGCGGGAGGTGACTACGAGCAGTACTTC.

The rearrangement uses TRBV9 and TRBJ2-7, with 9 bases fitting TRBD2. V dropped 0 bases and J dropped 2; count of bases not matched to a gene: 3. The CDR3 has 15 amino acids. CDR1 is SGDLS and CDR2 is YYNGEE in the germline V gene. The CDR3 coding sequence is TGTGCCAGCAGCGTAGGGGCGGGAGGGCCCTACGAGCAGTACTTC. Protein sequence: CASSVGAGGPYEQYF.

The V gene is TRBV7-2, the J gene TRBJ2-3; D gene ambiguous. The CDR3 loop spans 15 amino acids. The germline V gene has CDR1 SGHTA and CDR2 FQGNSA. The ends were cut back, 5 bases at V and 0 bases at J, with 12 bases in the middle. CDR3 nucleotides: TGTGCCAGCAGCAATCAATTCACTAGCACAGATACGCAGTATTTT. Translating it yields CASSNQFTSTDTQYF.

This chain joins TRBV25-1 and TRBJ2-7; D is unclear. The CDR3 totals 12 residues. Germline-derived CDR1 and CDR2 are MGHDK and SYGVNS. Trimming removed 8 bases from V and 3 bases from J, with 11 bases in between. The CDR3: CASGKYHYEQYF. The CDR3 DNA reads TGTGCCAGCGGGAAGTACCACTACGAGCAGTACTTC.

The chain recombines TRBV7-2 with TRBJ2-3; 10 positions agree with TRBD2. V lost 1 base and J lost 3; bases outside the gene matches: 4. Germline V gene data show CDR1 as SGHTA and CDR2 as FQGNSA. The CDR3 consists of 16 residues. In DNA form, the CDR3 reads TGTGCCAGCAGCTTAGGACTAGCGGGCGCTACAGATACGCAGTATTTT. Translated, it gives CASSLGLAGATDTQYF. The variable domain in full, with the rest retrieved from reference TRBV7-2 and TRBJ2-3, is GAGVSQSPSNKVTEKGKDVELRCDPISGHTALYWYRQSLGQGLEFLIYFQGNSAPDKSGLPSDRFSAERTGGSVSTLTIQRTQQEDSAVYLCASSLGLAGATDTQYFGPGTRLTVL.

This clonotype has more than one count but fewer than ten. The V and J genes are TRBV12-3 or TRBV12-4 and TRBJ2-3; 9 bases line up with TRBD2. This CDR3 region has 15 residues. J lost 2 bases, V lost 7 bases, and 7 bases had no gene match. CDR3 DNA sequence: TGTGCCAGCAACCAGGCTAGCGGGGTCACAGATACGCAGTATTTT. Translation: CASNQASGVTDTQYF.

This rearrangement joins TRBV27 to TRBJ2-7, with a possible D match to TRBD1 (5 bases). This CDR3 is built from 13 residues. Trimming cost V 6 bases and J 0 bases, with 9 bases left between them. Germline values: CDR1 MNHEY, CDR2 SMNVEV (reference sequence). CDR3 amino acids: CASRDSGSYEQYF. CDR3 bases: TGTGCCAGCAGAGACAGTGGCTCCTACGAGCAGTACTTC.